This T cell receptor (beta chain) is drawn from a study of cytomegalovirus exposure and HLA in healthy donors. Per germline, CDR1 LNHDA and CDR2 SQIVND (reference sequence). V was pared by 10 bases and J by 6 bases, with 22 bases between. The CDR3 contains 15 residues. PCR amplification relied on 60 Vbeta primers (plus 13 Jbeta primers). Data came from immunoSEQ multiplex PCR; TCRdb stores just in-frame clones and leaves some out. Of over 90,000 clones in the sample, around 82% are singletons; the top ten hold 10%. Specimen: PBMCs. The chain employs TRBV19 and TRBJ2-1; no firm D call. This clonotype originated in a woman aged 18-30 years in good health and CMV-seropositive. The CDR3 here is CATRRSSERSNEQFF. CDR3 sequence (DNA): TGTGCCACACGGCGGAGTTCGGAACGGAGCAATGAGCAGTTCTTC.